A single T cell receptor (beta chain) is shown here with its context. Authors' methods: Quantification of nucleated cells was approximated via reference gene primer amplification. Only in-frame clones appear in the TCRdb table, and some are missing; sequencing was by immunoSEQ multiplex PCR. The V and J calls and the clone size are those of that table, but D and trimming were determined from the DNA. This table has fewer than 250,000 clones, about four fifths appearing once. These data originate in a study of blood T cell repertoires in COVID-19. In the study overall: The origin of the acute and convalescent COVID-19 samples was the United States, Italy and Spain. In each case, the material was cDNA or gDNA derived from T cells, B-cell-depleted T cells, or PBMCs.

Germline V gene lookup returns CDR1 LGHNA and CDR2 YNFKEQ. J was trimmed by 5 bases and V by 3 bases; bases with no gene match: 9. This CDR3 contains 16 residues. Source material: peripheral blood. The origin of this receptor is a woman aged 70-85 years with acute or convalescent COVID-19. V gene TRBV4-2 combines with J gene TRBJ2-2, with 7 bases lining up with TRBD2. The CDR3 here is CASSQRLSGDTGELFF. CDR3 nucleotides: TGTGCCAGCAGCCAGAGGTTAAGCGGGGATACCGGGGAGCTGTTTTTT.